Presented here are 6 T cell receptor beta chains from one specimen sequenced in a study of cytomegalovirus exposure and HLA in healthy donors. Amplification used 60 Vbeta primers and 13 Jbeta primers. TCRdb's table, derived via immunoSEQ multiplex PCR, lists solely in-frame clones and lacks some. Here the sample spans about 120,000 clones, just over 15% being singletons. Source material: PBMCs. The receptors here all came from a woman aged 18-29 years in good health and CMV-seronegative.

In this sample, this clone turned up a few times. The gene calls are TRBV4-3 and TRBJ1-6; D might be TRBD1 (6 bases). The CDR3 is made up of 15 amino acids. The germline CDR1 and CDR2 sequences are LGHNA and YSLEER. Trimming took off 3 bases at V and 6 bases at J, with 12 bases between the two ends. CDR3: CASSQDPRGNSPLHF. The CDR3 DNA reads TGCGCCAGCAGCCAGGACCCCAGGGGTAATTCACCCCTCCACTTT.

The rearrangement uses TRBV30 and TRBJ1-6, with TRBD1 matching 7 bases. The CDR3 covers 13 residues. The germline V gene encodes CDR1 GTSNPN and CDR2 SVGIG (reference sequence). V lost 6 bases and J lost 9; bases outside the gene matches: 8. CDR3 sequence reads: CACKQGRSSPLHF. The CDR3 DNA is TGTGCCTGTAAACAGGGGCGGAGTTCACCCCTCCACTTT.

The CDR3 nucleotides read TGTGCCAGCAGCGTAGCGGGACAGGCGGGTGAAGCTTTCTTT. It specifies CASSVAGQAGEAFF. The chain carries TRBV9 and TRBJ1-1; the match to TRBD1 covers 8 bases. Germline assignment: CDR1 SGDLS and CDR2 YYNGEE. The CDR3 totals 14 residues. J was trimmed by 7 bases and V by 0 bases; bases with no gene match: 5.

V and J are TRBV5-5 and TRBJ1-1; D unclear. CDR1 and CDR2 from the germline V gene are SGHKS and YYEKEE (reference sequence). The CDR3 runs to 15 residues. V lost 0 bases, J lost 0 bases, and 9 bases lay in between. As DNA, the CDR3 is TGTGCCAGCAGCTTGGGGCAGGTGCTGAACACTGAAGCTTTCTTT. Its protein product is CASSLGQVLNTEAFF.

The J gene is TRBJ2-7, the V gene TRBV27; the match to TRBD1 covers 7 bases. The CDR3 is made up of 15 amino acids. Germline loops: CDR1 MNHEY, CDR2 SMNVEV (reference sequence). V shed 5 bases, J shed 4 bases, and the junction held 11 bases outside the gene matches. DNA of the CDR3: TGTGCCAGCAGTAGTTTCGGGACAGCAGAGTACGAGCAGTACTTC. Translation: CASSSFGTAEYEQYF.

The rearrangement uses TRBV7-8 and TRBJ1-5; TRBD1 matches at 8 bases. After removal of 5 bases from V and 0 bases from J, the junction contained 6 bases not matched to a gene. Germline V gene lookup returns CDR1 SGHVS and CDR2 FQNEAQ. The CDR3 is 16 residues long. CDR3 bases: TGTGCCAGCAGCCCAGACAGGGGCGATAGCAATCAGCCCCAGCATTTT. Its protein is CASSPDRGDSNQPQHF.